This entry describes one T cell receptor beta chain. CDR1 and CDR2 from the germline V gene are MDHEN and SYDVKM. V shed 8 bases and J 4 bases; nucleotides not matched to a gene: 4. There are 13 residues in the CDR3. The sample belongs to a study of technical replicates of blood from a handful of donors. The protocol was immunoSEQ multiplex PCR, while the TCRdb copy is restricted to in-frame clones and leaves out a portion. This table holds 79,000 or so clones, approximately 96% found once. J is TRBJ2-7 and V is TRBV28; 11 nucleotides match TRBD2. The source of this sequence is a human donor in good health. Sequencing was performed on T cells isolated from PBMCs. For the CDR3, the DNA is TGTGCCAGCCAGGGACTAGCGGATTACGAGCAGTACTTC. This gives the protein CASQGLADYEQYF.